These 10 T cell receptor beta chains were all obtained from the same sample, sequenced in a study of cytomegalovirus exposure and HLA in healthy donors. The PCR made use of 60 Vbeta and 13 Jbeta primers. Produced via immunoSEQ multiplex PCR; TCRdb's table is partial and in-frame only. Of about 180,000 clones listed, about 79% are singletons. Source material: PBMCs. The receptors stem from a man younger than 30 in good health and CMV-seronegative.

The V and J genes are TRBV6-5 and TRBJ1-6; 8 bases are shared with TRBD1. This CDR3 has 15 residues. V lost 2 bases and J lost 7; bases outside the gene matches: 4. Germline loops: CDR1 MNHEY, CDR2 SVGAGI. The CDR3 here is CASSYETGVNSPLHF. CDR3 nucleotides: TGTGCCAGCAGTTACGAGACAGGGGTCAATTCACCCCTCCACTTT.

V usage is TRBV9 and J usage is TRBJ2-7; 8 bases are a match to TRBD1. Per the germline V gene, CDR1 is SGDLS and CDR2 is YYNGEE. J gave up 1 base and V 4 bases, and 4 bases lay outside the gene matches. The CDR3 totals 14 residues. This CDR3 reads CASSSGTGSYEQYF. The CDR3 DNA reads TGTGCCAGCAGCTCCGGGACAGGATCCTACGAGCAGTACTTC.

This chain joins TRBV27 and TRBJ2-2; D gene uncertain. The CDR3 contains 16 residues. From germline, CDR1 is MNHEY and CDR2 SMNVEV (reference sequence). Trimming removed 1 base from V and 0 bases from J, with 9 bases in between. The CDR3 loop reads CASSLYYPANTGELFF. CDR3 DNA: TGTGCCAGCAGTTTATACTACCCCGCGAACACCGGGGAGCTGTTTTTT.

In DNA, the CDR3 is TGCGCCAGCAGCCAAGAGCGGGGTTGGGGCACTGAAGCTTTCTTT. Protein sequence: CASSQERGWGTEAFF. V and J are TRBV4-1 and TRBJ1-1; D unresolved. The CDR3 contains 15 residues. Germline V lookup: CDR1 MGHRA, CDR2 YSYEKL. Trimming cost V 0 bases and J 4 bases, with 12 bases left between them.

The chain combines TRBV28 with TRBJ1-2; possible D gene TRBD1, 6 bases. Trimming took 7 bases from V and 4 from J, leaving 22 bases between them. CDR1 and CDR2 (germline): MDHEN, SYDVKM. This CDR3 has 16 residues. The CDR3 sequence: CASISNGGHIPYGYTF. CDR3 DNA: TGTGCCAGCATTAGCAACGGGGGGCACATCCCCTATGGCTACACCTTC.

As DNA, the CDR3 is TGTGCCATCAGTGAGATGGGACAGGGGGGAGAGCAGTACTTC. Its translation: CAISEMGQGGEQYF. The chain recombines TRBV10-3 with TRBJ2-7, with 11 bases that match TRBD1. Unmatched junction bases numbered 4, after V lost 2 bases and J lost 7 bases. This CDR3 is 14 amino acids long. Germline lookup yields CDR1 ENHRY and CDR2 SYGVKD.

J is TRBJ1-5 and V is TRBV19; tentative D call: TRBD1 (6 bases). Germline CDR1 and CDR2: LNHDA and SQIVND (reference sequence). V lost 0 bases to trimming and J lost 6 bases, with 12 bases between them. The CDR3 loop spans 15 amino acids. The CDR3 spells CASSIEPRGAQPQHF. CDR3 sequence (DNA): TGTGCCAGTAGTATAGAACCTCGGGGGGCTCAGCCCCAGCATTTT.

This CDR3 is CAISPSAYEQYF. DNA for the CDR3: TGTGCCATCTCCCCCAGTGCCTACGAGCAGTACTTC. The chain recombines TRBV10-3 with TRBJ2-7; no reliable D call. The CDR3 has 12 amino acids. V dropped 8 bases and J dropped 2 bases, with 10 bases sitting between them. From germline, CDR1 is ENHRY and CDR2 SYGVKD.

Written as DNA, the CDR3 is TGTGCCAGCTCACCTCCGGGACAGAAGGGCGGGGAGCTGTTTTTT. This encodes CASSPPGQKGGELFF. The chain combines TRBV18 with TRBJ2-2; 7 bases align to TRBD1. CDR1 and CDR2 from the germline V gene are KGHSH and LQKENI. V lost 3 bases and J lost 7; bases outside the gene matches: 8. The CDR3 is 15 residues long. The full variable domain, with the rest looked up from reference TRBV18 and TRBJ2-2, is NAGVMQNPRHLVRRRGQEARLRCSPMKGHSHVYWYRQLPEEGLKFMVYLQKENIIDESGMPKERFSAEFPKEGPSILRIQQVVRGDSAAYFCASSPPGQKGGELFFGEGSRLTVL.

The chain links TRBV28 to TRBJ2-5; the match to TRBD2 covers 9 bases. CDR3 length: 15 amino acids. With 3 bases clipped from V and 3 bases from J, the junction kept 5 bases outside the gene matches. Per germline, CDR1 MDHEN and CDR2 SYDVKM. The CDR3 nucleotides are TGTGCCAGCAGTTTCGGCTCTAGCGGGGAAGAGACCCAGTACTTC. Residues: CASSFGSSGEETQYF.